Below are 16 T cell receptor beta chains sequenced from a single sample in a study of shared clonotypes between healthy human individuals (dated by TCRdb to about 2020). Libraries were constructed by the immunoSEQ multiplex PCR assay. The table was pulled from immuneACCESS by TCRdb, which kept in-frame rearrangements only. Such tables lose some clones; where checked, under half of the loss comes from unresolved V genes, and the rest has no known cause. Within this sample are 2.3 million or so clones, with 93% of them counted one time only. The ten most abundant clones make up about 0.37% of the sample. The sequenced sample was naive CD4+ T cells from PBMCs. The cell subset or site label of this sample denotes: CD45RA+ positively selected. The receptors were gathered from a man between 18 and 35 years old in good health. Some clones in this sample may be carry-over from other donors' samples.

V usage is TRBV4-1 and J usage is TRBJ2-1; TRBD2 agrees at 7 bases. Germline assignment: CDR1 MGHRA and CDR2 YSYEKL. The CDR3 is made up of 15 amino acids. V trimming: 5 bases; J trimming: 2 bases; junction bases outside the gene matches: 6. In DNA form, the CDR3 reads TGCGCCAGCAGCGAAGCCGGGACTACCTACAATGAGCAGTTCTTC. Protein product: CASSEAGTTYNEQFF.

CDR3 loop: CASALDRAYNEQFF. The CDR3 DNA reads TGTGCCAGCGCGCTTGATCGGGCGTACAATGAGCAGTTCTTC. The chain joins TRBV27 to TRBJ2-1, with D uncertain. This CDR3 is built from 14 residues. V lost 8 bases, J lost 4 bases, and 15 bases lay in between. The germline CDR1 and CDR2 sequences are MNHEY and SMNVEV (reference sequence).

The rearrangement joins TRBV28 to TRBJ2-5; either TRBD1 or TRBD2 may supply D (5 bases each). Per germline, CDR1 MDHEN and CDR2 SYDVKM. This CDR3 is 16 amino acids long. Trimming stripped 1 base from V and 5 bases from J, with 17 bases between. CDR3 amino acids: CASSLSRPGLRETQYF. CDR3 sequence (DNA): TGTGCCAGCAGTTTATCTCGCCCGGGGCTAAGGGAGACCCAGTACTTC. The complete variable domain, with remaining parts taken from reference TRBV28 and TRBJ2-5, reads DVKVTQSSRYLVKRTGEKVFLECVQDMDHENMFWYRQDPGLGLRLIYFSYDVKMKEKGDIPEGYSVSREKKERFSLILESASTNQTSMYLCASSLSRPGLRETQYFGPGTRLLVL.

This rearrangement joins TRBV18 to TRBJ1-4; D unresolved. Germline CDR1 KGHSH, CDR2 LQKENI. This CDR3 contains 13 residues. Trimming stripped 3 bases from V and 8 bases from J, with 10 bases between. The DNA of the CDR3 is TGTGCCAGCTCACCCACAATGACGGAAAAACTGTTTTTT. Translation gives CASSPTMTEKLFF.

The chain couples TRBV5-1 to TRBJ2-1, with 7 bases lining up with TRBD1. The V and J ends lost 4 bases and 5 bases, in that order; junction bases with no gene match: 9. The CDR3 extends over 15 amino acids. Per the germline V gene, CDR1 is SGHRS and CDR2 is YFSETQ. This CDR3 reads CASSNPEGADNEQFF. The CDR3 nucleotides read TGCGCCAGCAGCAACCCCGAGGGGGCGGACAATGAGCAGTTCTTC.

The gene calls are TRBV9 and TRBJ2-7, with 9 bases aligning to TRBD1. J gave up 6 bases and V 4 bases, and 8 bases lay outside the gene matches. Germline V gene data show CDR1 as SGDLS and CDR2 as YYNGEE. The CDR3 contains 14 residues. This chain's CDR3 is CASSPQQGAGEQYF. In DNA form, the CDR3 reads TGTGCCAGCAGCCCTCAACAGGGGGCTGGCGAGCAGTACTTC.

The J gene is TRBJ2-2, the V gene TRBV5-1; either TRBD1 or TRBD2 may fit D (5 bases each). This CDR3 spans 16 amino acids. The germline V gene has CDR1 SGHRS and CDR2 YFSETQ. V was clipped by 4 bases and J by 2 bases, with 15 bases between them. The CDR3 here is CASSVQGEENTGELFF. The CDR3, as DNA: TGCGCCAGCAGCGTCCAGGGAGAGGAAAACACCGGGGAGCTGTTTTTT.

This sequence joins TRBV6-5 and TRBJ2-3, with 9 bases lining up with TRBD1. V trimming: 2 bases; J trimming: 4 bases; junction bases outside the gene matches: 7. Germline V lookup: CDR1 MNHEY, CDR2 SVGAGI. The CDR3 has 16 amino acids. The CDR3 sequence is CASSYQGTGRPDTQYF. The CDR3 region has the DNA TGTGCCAGCAGTTACCAAGGGACAGGGAGGCCAGATACGCAGTATTTT.

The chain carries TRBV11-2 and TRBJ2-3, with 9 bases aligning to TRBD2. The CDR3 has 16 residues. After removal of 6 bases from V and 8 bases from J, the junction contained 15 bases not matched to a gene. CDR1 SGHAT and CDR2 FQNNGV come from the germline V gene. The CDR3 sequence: CASSGDRAGGTSTQYF. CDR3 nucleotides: TGTGCCAGCAGTGGGGATCGGGCGGGAGGGACCTCTACGCAGTATTTT. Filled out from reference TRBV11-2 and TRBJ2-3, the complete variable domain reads EAGVAQSPRYKIIEKRQSVAFWCNPISGHATLYWYQQILGQGPKLLIQFQNNGVVDDSQLPKDRFSAERLKGVDSTLKIQPAKLEDSAVYLCASSGDRAGGTSTQYFGPGTRLTVL.

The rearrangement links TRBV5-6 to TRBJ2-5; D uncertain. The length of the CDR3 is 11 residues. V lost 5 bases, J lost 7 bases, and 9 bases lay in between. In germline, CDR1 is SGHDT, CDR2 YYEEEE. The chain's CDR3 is CASSYLGTQYF. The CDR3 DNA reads TGTGCCAGCAGTTATCTTGGGACCCAGTACTTC.

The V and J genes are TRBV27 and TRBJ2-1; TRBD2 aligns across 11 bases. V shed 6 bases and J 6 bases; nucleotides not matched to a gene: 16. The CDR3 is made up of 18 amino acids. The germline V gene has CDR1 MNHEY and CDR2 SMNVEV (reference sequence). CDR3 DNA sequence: TGTGCCAGCAGCCCCTTAGTAGCGGGAGGGCGTACTGGCAATGAGCAGTTCTTC. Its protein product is CASSPLVAGGRTGNEQFF.

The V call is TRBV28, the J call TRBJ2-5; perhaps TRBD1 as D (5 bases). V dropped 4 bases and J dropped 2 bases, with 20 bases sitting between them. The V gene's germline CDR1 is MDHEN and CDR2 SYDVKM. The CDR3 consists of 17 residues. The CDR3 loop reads CASSYPPGNHIQETQYF. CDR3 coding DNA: TGTGCCAGCAGTTATCCCCCAGGGAACCATATTCAAGAGACCCAGTACTTC.

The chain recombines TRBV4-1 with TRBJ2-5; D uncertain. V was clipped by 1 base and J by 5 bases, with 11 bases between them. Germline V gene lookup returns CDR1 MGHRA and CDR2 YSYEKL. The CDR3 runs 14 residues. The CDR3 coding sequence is TGCGCCAGCAGCCAAGGGTCCAGCGTTGAGACCCAGTACTTC. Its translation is CASSQGSSVETQYF.

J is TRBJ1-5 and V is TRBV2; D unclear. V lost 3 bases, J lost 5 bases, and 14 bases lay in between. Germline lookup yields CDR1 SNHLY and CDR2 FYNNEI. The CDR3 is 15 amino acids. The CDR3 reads CASSDGQLMYQPQHF. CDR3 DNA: TGTGCCAGCAGTGACGGCCAACTTATGTATCAGCCCCAGCATTTT.

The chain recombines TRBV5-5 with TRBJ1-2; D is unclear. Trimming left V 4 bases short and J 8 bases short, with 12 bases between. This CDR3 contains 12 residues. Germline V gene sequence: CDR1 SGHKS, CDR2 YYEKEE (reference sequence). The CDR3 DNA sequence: TGTGCCAGCAGCCAAGGACCGATGGGCTACACCTTC. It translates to CASSQGPMGYTF.

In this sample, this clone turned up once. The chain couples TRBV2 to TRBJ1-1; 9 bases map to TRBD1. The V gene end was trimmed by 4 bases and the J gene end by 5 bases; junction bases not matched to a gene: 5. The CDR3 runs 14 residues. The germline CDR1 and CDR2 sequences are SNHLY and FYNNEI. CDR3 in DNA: TGTGCCAGCAGTGTCAGACAGGGGGATACTGAAGCTTTCTTT. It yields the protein CASSVRQGDTEAFF.